This T cell receptor (beta chain) is drawn from a study of blood T cell repertoires in COVID-19. Study-level background: Whether acute or convalescent, the COVID-19 samples came from the United States, Italy and Spain.

Assay used: immunoSEQ multiplex PCR; TCRdb lists only in-frame clones, some missing. In the table there are about 74,000 clones, 88% of which are singletons. The sequenced material came from peripheral blood. The receptor comes from a woman older than 75 with active or convalescent COVID-19.

This CDR3 reads CASSPQPGGAYSPLHF. The CDR3 bases are TGTGCCAGCAGCCCTCAGCCAGGGGGCGCTTATTCACCCCTCCACTTT. This chain connects TRBV3-1 (or the pseudogene TRBV3-2) to TRBJ1-6, with 8 bases that match TRBD1. The CDR3 consists of 16 residues. With 4 bases clipped from V and 8 bases from J, the junction kept 10 bases outside the gene matches. Germline CDR1 reads LGHDT; CDR2 reads YNNKEL (reference sequence).